The present T cell receptor beta chain was sequenced within a study of low-dose radiotherapy and immunotherapy resistance in tumors (dated by TCRdb to the early 2020s). General notes on the study: Cohort 1 received 0.5 Gy per fraction every 2 weeks, with a prescribed total PTV dose of 6.5 Gy. For Cohort 2, the dose was 1 Gy per fraction given every two weeks, adding up to 13 Gy in total across 26 weeks. Nivolumab was administered intravenously as a 240 mg flat dose every two weeks, and ipilimumab was administered intravenously at 1 mg/kg every six weeks. Cyclophosphamide 200 mg/m2 was administered intravenously every two weeks, one day before each radiation and immunotherapy administration. Starting on cycle 1 day 1, patients took 300 mg of aspirin by mouth once a day for four cycles. The trial did not randomize participants into treatment groups. The translational analysis covered eight patients: three from the first dose cohort and the first five from the second dose cohort.

After removal of 4 bases from V and 2 bases from J, the junction retains 7 bases not matched to a gene. CDR1 MGHRA and CDR2 YSYEKL are derived from the germline V gene. Including the terminal cysteine and phenylalanine, the CDR3 comprises 15 residues. Left in the record is the CDR3 DNA by itself, 45 bases read in frame from the first base. Instrument on record: Illumina HiSeq 2500. First-strand cDNA was synthesized using Superscript III and a set of TRAV- and TRBV-specific primers, so that both TCRalpha and TCRbeta chains were covered. An approximately 20-cycle PCR with Phusion amplified the TCRs, pairing a constant-region primer with the adapter that was attached to the V primers. The isolated mRNA was amplified using the MessageAmp II aRNA Amplification Kit, with in vitro transcription performed for approximately 15 hours at 37 degrees C. mRNA for TCR sequencing was isolated with the Dynabeads mRNA DIRECT Purification Kit. Indexed Illumina adapters were added in a second Phusion PCR of about 25 cycles, and the PCR products were purified with AMPure XP beads. In the paper's pipeline: Custom Perl scripts pooled TCR sequences encoding the same protein, removed out-of-frame sequences and computed each clonotype's abundance. Any TCR sequence supported by only a single read was excluded from analysis. The metrics used to describe the repertoires included Shannon entropy, Gini index, clonality, richness, and the frequency of TCRs shared between repertoires. TCRdb reran the public reads through fastp at Q25 and MiXCR, keeping productive beta chains. CDR3 protein sequences are deduplicated, and each keeps its most common genes and DNA. These V and J calls are TCRdb output, not the study's own analysis. In this sample the table shows 31,000 or so distinct CDR3 sequences, roughly 49% of which occur a single time. The top ten hold approximately 5.4% of the sample.

Interpreted using the paper, the time point label stands for: after trial treatment. The intended sense of this specimen's treatment or condition label: LDRT plus nivolumab, ipilimumab, low-dose cyclophosphamide and aspirin (RACIN trial). The donors came from RACIN, which was a single-arm phase I dose-escalation trial that paired nivolumab and ipilimumab with aspirin, low-dose cyclophosphamide and low-dose radiotherapy. To be eligible, a patient needed to have an advanced solid tumor that was TIL-negative. With respect to this clonotype: What antigen it recognizes has not been identified. No much larger clone exists at a distance of one base, and base qualities are not known.

The sequence joins TRBV4-1 to TRBJ2-7; 8 of the junction bases match TRBD2. The sequences come from PBMCs, collected after low-dose radiotherapy plus immunotherapy. The sequence derives from a male donor with gallbladder cancer. The DNA reads TGCGCCAGCAGCCCCCGGGGGGGGCAGACCTACGAGCAGTACTTC. It is translated as CASSPRGGQTYEQYF.